These T cell receptor beta chains were read from a single sample in a study of beta chain features in type 1 diabetes. Only in-frame clones appear in the TCRdb table, and some are missing; sequencing was by immunoSEQ multiplex PCR. The sample yields about 700,000 clones, around 15% seen once. The sequencing sample was made of naive CD4+ T cells from blood. These receptors were taken from a man between 18 and 35 years old with type 1 diabetes. Each CDR3 is given with its conserved first and last residue. D genes are given only for firm matches. Size is stated for part of the rows, as once, few or many counts, or as a class when the clone is expanded.

d_call: -
v_call: TRBV6-1
j_call: TRBJ2-5
clone_size: few
cdr3_nt: TGTGCCAGCGGAAAGGGGCAAGAGACCCAGTACTTC
cdr3_aa: CASGKGQETQYF

d_call: -
v_call: TRBV19
j_call: TRBJ1-5
clone_size: -
cdr3_nt: TGTGCCAGTAGTTCTGTGGGGGCAGGGCAGCCCCAGCATTTT
cdr3_aa: CASSSVGAGQPQHF

d_call: -
v_call: TRBV10-3
j_call: TRBJ2-3
clone_size: few
cdr3_nt: TGTGCCATCAGTGAACCCCAGGGACGCTTTAGCACAGATACGCAGTATTTT
cdr3_aa: CAISEPQGRFSTDTQYF

d_call: -
v_call: TRBV5-6
j_call: TRBJ1-1
clone_size: few
cdr3_nt: TGTGCCAGCTCCCGGGGGTGGACTGAAGCTTTCTTT
cdr3_aa: CASSRGWTEAFF

d_call: -
v_call: TRBV6-6
j_call: TRBJ2-6
clone_size: -
cdr3_nt: TGTGCCAGCAGTCTAGAACGGGCTGGGGCCAACGTCCTGACTTTC
cdr3_aa: CASSLERAGANVLTF

d_call: -
v_call: TRBV30
j_call: TRBJ2-1
clone_size: -
cdr3_nt: TGTGCCTGGAGTAACCCCTATTGGGGCAATGAGCAGTTCTTC
cdr3_aa: CAWSNPYWGNEQFF

d_call: -
v_call: TRBV18
j_call: TRBJ1-5
clone_size: few
cdr3_nt: TGTGCCAGCTCACCCCCCGGGGATCAGCCCCAGCATTTT
cdr3_aa: CASSPPGDQPQHF

d_call: TRBD2
v_call: TRBV28
j_call: TRBJ2-1
clone_size: -
cdr3_nt: TGTGCCAGCAGTTTCCCCGGGGGGACCTACAATGAGCAGTTCTTC
cdr3_aa: CASSFPGGTYNEQFF

d_call: TRBD2
v_call: TRBV11-2
j_call: TRBJ2-3
clone_size: few
cdr3_nt: TGTGCCAGCAGCCGACTAGCGGCAGATACGCAGTATTTT
cdr3_aa: CASSRLAADTQYF

d_call: TRBD1
v_call: TRBV2
j_call: TRBJ2-2
clone_size: -
cdr3_nt: TGTGCCAGCTCGGGACAGGCGAACACCGGGGAGCTGTTTTTT
cdr3_aa: CASSGQANTGELFF

d_call: TRBD1
v_call: TRBV11-2
j_call: TRBJ1-2
clone_size: -
cdr3_nt: TGTGCCAGCAGCCCCCAAGGACAGGGGAATGGCTACACCTTC
cdr3_aa: CASSPQGQGNGYTF

d_call: -
v_call: TRBV5-1
j_call: TRBJ2-7
clone_size: -
cdr3_nt: TGCGCCAGCAGGGAGTCCTACGAGCAGTACTTC
cdr3_aa: CASRESYEQYF

d_call: -
v_call: TRBV5-1
j_call: TRBJ1-2
clone_size: few
cdr3_nt: TGCGCCAGCAGCTTGGAAGGGACCTCAGACTATGGCTACACCTTC
cdr3_aa: CASSLEGTSDYGYTF

d_call: -
v_call: TRBV5-1
j_call: TRBJ2-3
clone_size: -
cdr3_nt: TGCGCCAGCAGCACCGGGTCGAGAGGAGGGGATACGCAGTATTTT
cdr3_aa: CASSTGSRGGDTQYF

d_call: -
v_call: TRBV10-3
j_call: TRBJ2-4
clone_size: -
cdr3_nt: TGTGCCATCAGTGAGTCAGTTGGGCAGGTCAGCATTCAGTACTTC
cdr3_aa: CAISESVGQVSIQYF

d_call: -
v_call: TRBV18
j_call: TRBJ2-2
clone_size: -
cdr3_nt: TGTGCCAGCTCACCACGATCTGGGGAGAACACCAGGGAGCTGTTTTTT
cdr3_aa: CASSPRSGENTRELFF

d_call: -
v_call: TRBV5-4
j_call: TRBJ2-1
clone_size: few
cdr3_nt: TGTGCCAGCAGCTTGGTGTGGGAGAATGAGCAGTTCTTC
cdr3_aa: CASSLVWENEQFF

d_call: -
v_call: TRBV29-1
j_call: TRBJ1-1
clone_size: few
cdr3_nt: TGCAGCGTGGTATACGAGGTTTGGGCTGAAGCTTTCTTT
cdr3_aa: CSVVYEVWAEAFF

d_call: TRBD2
v_call: TRBV4-1
j_call: TRBJ2-1
clone_size: few
cdr3_nt: TGCGCCAGCAGCCCTGGAGGGGCTAGCGGCCGTTACAATGAGCAGTTCTTC
cdr3_aa: CASSPGGASGRYNEQFF